This T cell receptor (beta chain) was obtained from a study of Graves' ophthalmopathy and Graves' hyperthyroidism. Ophthalmopathy donors were characterized by moderate-to-severe activity, CAS of at least 3, NOSPECS of at least 4, and duration under 3 months. V trimming: 6 bases; J trimming: 4 bases; junction bases outside the gene matches: 5. The CDR3 sequence is 14 residues long. The germline CDR1 and CDR2 sequences are MNHNS and SASEGT. RNA transcripts provided the template for amplifying TCR beta CDR3 regions. The workflow started with a first-round RT-PCR run with HTBI primers and then moved on to a second-round multiplex PCR. TCRdb passed the multiplex PCR reads through MiXCR, listing each CDR3 protein once. The sample has under 350,000 distinct CDR3 sequences; under 20% are singletons. This clonotype was counted ten times or more.

The genes are TRBV6-1 and TRBJ1-2, with 10 bases aligning to TRBD1. Material: peripheral blood. The sequence came from an adult man with Graves' ophthalmopathy. The CDR3 DNA reads as TGTGCCAGCAGGGGACAGGGGATAAGCTATGGCTACACCTTC. It codes for CASRGQGISYGYTF.